This T cell receptor beta chain originates from a study of OX40 agonist ivuxolimab in advanced cancers. In the study overall: Ivuxolimab, which targeted the costimulatory receptor OX40 (CD134), was an agonistic, fully human IgG2 monoclonal antibody. Intravenous ivuxolimab was administered to patients every 2 weeks at six dose levels: 0.01, 0.1, 0.3, 1.5, 3 and 10 mg/kg. Of the roughly 52 dose-escalation patients, hepatocellular carcinoma was present in about 20, melanoma in about 15, renal cell carcinoma in 9 and head and neck cancer in 9. The dose-escalation cohort was around 83% male with a mean age of about 60 years, ranging from roughly 23 to 90. Prior anti-PD-1, anti-PD-L1 or anti-CTLA-4 therapy was permitted, and checkpoint inhibitors had been received by about 37% of dose-escalation patients. Partial responses occurred in three dose-escalation patients, of whom one had hepatocellular carcinoma and two had cutaneous melanoma. The point of sequencing TCRbeta in the periphery was to test whether ivuxolimab changed TCR sequence diversity and drove clonal T-cell expansion. The paper describes the monotherapy dose-escalation part (N ≈ 51 patients) of the phase I trial of ivuxolimab. The paper's findings and limits, for the study overall: At doses from 0.1 to 3.0 mg/kg, clonal expansion was seen in both CD4+ and CD8+ blood T cells between baseline and week 6. Antigen specificity was not determined for the clonally expanded peripheral T cells. Low levels of normalized T-cell clonal expansion were also seen in some patients who did not respond. In the 0.1-3.0 mg/kg groups, partial responders were among the patients with the lowest normalized peripheral clonal expansion, particularly in CD8+ T cells. After ivuxolimab, expanded clones were on average more numerous among CD8+ T cells than among CD4+ T cells.

Patients with a history of autoimmune disease or receiving systemic immunosuppression were excluded from the trial. In every dose cohort, peripheral blood was drawn for TCR sequencing at baseline, cycle 4 day 1, and cycle 7 day 1. The samples were drawn from a first-in-human, open-label, multicenter phase I dose-escalation trial of ivuxolimab. Adults with locally advanced or metastatic head and neck squamous cell, hepatocellular, melanoma or renal cell carcinoma were enrolled in the trial. Before TCR sequencing, CD4+ and CD8+ T cells were separately sorted from peripheral blood. For sequencing of the TCRbeta CDR3 region, genomic DNA was extracted from the sorted cells. The immunoSEQ Assay was used to sequence the TCRbeta CDR3 regions. Imported from immuneACCESS, the table was reduced by TCRdb to in-frame sequences with V and J called. These copies leave out some clones; in studies compared against another copy, an unresolved V gene accounts for under half, and the cause of the remainder is not known. Present in this sample are some 86,000 clones, 70% to 85% of which were seen just once. Of the sample, under 4% falls within the top ten clones.

Concerning this clone: The specificity of this receptor is unknown. No per-base quality is available; no much larger clone lies one base away.

V is reduced by 6 bases and J by 5 bases, leaving a spacing of 20 bases between them. CDR1 and CDR2 (SNHLY, FYNNEI) derive from the germline V gene. The CDR3 measures 15 amino acids from cysteine to phenylalanine. Only the CDR3 region is kept as DNA, spanning 45 bases read in frame from base 1. Source: CD4+ or CD8+ T cells sorted from blood, taken in a trial of the OX40 agonist ivuxolimab. The clonotype originates from an adult with an advanced solid tumor such as melanoma, head and neck, liver or kidney cancer. The chain is encoded by TRBV2 joined to TRBJ2-7; the D gene is perhaps TRBD2, on 6 matching bases. The CDR3 protein sequence reads: CASREGTRSMDEQYF. The DNA reads as follows: TGTGCCAGCAGGGAGGGCACACGAAGCATGGACGAGCAGTACTTC.